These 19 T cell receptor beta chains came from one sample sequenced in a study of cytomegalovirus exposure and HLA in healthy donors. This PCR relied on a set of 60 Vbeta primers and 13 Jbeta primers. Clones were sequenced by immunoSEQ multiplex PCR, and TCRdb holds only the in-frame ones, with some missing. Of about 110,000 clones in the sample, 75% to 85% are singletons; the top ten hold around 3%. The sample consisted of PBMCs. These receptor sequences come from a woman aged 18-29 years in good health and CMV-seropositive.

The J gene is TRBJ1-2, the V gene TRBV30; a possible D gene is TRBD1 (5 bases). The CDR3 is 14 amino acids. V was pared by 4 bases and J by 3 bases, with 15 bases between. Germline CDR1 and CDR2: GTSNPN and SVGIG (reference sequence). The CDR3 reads CAWTVAGLYYGYTF. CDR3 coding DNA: TGTGCCTGGACCGTGGCGGGACTTTACTATGGCTACACCTTC.

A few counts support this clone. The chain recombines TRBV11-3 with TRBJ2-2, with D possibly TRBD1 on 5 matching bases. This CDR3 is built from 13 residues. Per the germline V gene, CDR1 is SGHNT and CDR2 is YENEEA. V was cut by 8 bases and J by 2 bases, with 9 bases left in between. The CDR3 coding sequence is TGTGCCAGCCTACAGGAAAACACCGGGGAGCTGTTTTTT. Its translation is CASLQENTGELFF.

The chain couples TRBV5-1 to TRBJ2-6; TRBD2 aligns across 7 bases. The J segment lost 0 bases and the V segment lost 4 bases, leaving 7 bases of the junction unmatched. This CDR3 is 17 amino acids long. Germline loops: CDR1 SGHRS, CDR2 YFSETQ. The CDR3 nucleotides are TGCGCCAGCAGCCCTCGGGACTATAGCTCTGGGGCCAACGTCCTGACTTTC. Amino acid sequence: CASSPRDYSSGANVLTF.

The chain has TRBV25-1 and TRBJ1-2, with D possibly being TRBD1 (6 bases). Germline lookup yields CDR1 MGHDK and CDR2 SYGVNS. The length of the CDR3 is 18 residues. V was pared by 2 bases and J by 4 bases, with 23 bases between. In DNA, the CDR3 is TGTGCCAGCAGTGAAAGGAATCAAGGGGGGGGGCCTGGCTATGGCTACACCTTC. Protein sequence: CASSERNQGGGPGYGYTF.

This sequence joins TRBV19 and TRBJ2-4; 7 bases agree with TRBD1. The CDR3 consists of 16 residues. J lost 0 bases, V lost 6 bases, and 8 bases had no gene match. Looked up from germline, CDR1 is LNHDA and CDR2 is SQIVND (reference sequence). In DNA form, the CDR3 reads TGTGCCAGTAGATCCAGGACAGGCCAAGCCAAAAACATTCAGTACTTC. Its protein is CASRSRTGQAKNIQYF.

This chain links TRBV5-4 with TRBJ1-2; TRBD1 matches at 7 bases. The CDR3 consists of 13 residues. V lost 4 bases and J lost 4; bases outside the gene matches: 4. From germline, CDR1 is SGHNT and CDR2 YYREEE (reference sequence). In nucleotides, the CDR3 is TGTGCCAGCAGCCCGGGACAGCTCTATGGCTACACCTTC. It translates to CASSPGQLYGYTF. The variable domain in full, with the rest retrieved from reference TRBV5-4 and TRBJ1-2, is ETGVTQSPTHLIKTRGQQVTLRCSSQSGHNTVSWYQQALGQGPQFIFQYYREEENGRGNFPPRFSGLQFPNYSSELNVNALELDDSALYLCASSPGQLYGYTFGSGTRLTVV.

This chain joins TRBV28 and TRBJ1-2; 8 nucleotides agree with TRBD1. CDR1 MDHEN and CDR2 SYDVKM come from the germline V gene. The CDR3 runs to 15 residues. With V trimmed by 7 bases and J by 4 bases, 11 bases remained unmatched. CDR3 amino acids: CASTSADRDSYGYTF. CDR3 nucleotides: TGTGCCAGCACTTCCGCGGACAGGGATTCCTATGGCTACACCTTC.

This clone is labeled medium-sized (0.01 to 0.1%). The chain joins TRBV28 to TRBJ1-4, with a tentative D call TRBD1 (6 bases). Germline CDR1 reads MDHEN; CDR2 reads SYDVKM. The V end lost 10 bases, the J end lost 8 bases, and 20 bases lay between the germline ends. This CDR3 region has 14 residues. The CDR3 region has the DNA TGTGCCACTTGGGGACAAAGCCCTAGGGAAAAACTGTTTTTT. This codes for CATWGQSPREKLFF.

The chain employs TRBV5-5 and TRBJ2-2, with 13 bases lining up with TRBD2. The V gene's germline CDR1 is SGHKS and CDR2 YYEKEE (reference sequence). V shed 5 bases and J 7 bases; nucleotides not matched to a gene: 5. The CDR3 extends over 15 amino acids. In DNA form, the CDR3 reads TGTGCCAGCAGTTTAGGGACTAGCGGGGTCGGGGAGCTGTTTTTT. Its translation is CASSLGTSGVGELFF.

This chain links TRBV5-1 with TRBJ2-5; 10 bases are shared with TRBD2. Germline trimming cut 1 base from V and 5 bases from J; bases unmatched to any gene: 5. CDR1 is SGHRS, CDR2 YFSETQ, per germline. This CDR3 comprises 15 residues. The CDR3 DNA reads TGCGCCAGCAGCTTGTCCCTAGCGGGAGCGGAGACCCAGTACTTC. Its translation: CASSLSLAGAETQYF.

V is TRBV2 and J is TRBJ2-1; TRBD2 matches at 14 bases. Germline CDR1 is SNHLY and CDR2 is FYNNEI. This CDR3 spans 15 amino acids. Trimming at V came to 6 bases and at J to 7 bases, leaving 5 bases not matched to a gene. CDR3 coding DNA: TGTGCCAGCAGGGGACTAGCGGGAGTGGGGAATGAGCAGTTCTTC. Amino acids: CASRGLAGVGNEQFF. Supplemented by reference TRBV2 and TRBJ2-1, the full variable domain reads EPEVTQTPSHQVTQMGQEVILRCVPISNHLYFYWYRQILGQKVEFLVSFYNNEISEKSEIFDDQFSVERPDGSNFTLKIRSTKLEDSAMYFCASRGLAGVGNEQFFGPGTRLTVL.

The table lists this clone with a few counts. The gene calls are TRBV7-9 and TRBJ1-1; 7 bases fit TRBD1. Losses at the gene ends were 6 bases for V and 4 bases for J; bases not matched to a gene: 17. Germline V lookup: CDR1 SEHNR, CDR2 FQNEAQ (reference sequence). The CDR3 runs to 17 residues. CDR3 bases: TGTGCCAGCAGATCGGGACAGCTTGGGAGAGGTTTCACTGAAGCTTTCTTT. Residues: CASRSGQLGRGFTEAFF.

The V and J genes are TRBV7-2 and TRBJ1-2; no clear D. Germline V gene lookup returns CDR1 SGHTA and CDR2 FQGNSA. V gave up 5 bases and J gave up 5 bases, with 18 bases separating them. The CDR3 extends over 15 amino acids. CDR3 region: CASSLGAGMEYGYTF. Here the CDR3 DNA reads TGTGCCAGCAGCCTTGGAGCGGGAATGGAATATGGCTACACCTTC.

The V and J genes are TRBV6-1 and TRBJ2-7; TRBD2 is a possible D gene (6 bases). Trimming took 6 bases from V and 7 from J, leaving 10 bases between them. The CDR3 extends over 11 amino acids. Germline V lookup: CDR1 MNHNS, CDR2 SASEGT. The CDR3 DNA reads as TGTGCCAGCAGAGGCGGGGAAGAGCAGTACTTC. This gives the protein CASRGGEEQYF.

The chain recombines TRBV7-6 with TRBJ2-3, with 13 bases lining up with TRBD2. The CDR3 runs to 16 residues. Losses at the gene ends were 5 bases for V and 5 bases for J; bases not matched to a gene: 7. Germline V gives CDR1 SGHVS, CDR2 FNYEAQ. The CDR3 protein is CASSARTSGSGDTQYF. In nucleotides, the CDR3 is TGTGCCAGCAGCGCACGGACTAGCGGGAGTGGAGATACGCAGTATTTT.

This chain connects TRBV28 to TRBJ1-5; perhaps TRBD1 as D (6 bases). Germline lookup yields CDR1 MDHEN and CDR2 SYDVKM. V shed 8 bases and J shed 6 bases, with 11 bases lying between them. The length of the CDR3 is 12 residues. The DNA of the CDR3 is TGTGCCAGCGGCCAGGGGAGTCAGCCCCAGCATTTT. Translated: CASGQGSQPQHF.

As DNA, the CDR3 is TGTGCCAGCAGTGTAGGACAGGGATACGAAAAACTGTTTTTT. This encodes CASSVGQGYEKLFF. The chain links TRBV6-1 to TRBJ1-4; 8 bases map to TRBD1. CDR1 and CDR2 (germline): MNHNS, SASEGT. V shed 4 bases and J 8 bases; nucleotides not matched to a gene: 6. The CDR3 spans 14 residues.

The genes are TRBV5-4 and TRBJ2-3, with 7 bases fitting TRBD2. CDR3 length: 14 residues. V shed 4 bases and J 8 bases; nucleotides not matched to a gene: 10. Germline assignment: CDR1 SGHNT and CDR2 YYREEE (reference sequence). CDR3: CASSVGRGEGTQYF. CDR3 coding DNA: TGTGCCAGCAGCGTGGGACGAGGGGAGGGTACGCAGTATTTT. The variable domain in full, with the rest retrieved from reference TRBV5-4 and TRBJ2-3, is ETGVTQSPTHLIKTRGQQVTLRCSSQSGHNTVSWYQQALGQGPQFIFQYYREEENGRGNFPPRFSGLQFPNYSSELNVNALELDDSALYLCASSVGRGEGTQYFGPGTRLTVL.

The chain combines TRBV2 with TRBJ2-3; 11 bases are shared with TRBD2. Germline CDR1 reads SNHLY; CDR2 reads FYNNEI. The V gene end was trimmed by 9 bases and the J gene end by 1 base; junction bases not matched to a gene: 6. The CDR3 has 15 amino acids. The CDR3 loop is CARQVSGRGTDTQYF. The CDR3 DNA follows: TGTGCCAGGCAAGTTAGCGGGAGGGGCACAGATACGCAGTATTTT.